One and the same sample provided the 6 T cell receptor beta chains below, sequenced in a study of blood T cell repertoires in COVID-19. Assay: immunoSEQ multiplex PCR; the TCRdb copy retains only in-frame clones and omits some. This sample carries 410,000 or so clones, around 89% of them seen once, and the ten largest clones take 1.5% to 1.9%. Sequenced material: peripheral blood. These receptors originate from a woman in her forties with COVID-19, enrolled during active disease.

This chain uses TRBV4-1 with TRBJ2-7, with TRBD1 matching 10 bases. The V gene end was trimmed by 8 bases and the J gene end by 5 bases; junction bases not matched to a gene: 3. The CDR3 has 12 residues. Germline CDR1 MGHRA, CDR2 YSYEKL. CDR3 nucleotide sequence: TGCGCCAGCGGGACAGGGGTGGACGAGCAGTACTTC. Encoded protein: CASGTGVDEQYF.

This chain links TRBV30 with TRBJ2-5, with D possibly being TRBD1 (7 bases). CDR1 and CDR2 from the germline V gene are GTSNPN and SVGIG (reference sequence). CDR3 length equals 12 residues. With 2 bases removed from V and 5 bases from J, the gap between germline ends came to 9 bases. CDR3 nucleotides: TGTGCCTGGAGTTCAGGGGGGGAGACCCAGTACTTC. Its translation: CAWSSGGETQYF.

V and J are TRBV7-3 and TRBJ2-7, with D tentatively TRBD1 (5 bases). The CDR3 runs 14 residues. Germline values: CDR1 SGHTA, CDR2 FQGTGA. V dropped 3 bases and J dropped 5 bases, with 14 bases sitting between them. DNA for the CDR3: TGTGCCAGCAGCTTTGGGCCCGCAGGGAACGAGCAGTACTTC. Translation gives CASSFGPAGNEQYF.

The rearrangement links TRBV4-3 to TRBJ2-1; possibly TRBD1 for D (5 bases). Trimming left V 0 bases short and J 0 bases short, with 15 bases between. Germline V lookup: CDR1 LGHNA, CDR2 YSLEER. CDR3 length: 18 amino acids. The CDR3 protein is CASSQDYSAGRSYNEQFF. The CDR3 DNA reads TGCGCCAGCAGCCAAGACTATAGTGCAGGGCGCTCCTACAATGAGCAGTTCTTC.

The chain has TRBV7-2 and TRBJ1-5, with 7 positions matching TRBD1. The germline gives CDR1 SGHTA, CDR2 FQGNSA. CDR3 length: 15 amino acids. Losses at the gene ends were 4 bases for V and 4 bases for J; bases not matched to a gene: 7. This CDR3 is CASSWARGANQPQHF. CDR3 nucleotide sequence: TGTGCCAGCAGCTGGGCCAGGGGGGCGAATCAGCCCCAGCATTTT. Combining the CDR3 with reference TRBV7-2 and TRBJ1-5 gives the whole variable domain GAGVSQSPSNKVTEKGKDVELRCDPISGHTALYWYRQSLGQGLEFLIYFQGNSAPDKSGLPSDRFSAERTGGSVSTLTIQRTQQEDSAVYLCASSWARGANQPQHFGDGTRLSIL.

V is TRBV5-6 and J is TRBJ1-1; a weak D match, TRBD1 (6 bases). The germline V and J ends were trimmed by 0 bases and 5 bases, with 14 bases remaining between them. CDR3 length: 15 amino acids. Germline V gene sequence: CDR1 SGHDT, CDR2 YYEEEE. The CDR3 nucleotides read TGTGCCAGCAGCTTGGTCGGTCGTCAGGGGACTGAAGCTTTCTTT. Translating gives CASSLVGRQGTEAFF.